This TCR beta chain appears in the sequencing data of a study of T-cell memory formation after mild COVID-19. Study information: TCR clusters were largely donor specific. Study-wide results and limits: Shrinking CD4+ clones resided mostly in CM and EM, and CD8+ ones in EMRA. Pre-infection memory already had some responding clones, implying cross-reactive memory joined.

With respect to this clonotype: The antigen is not known.

Barcoded TCR alpha and TCR beta cDNA libraries with UMIs came from 5'RACE using constant-segment primers. MiXCR, applied by TCRdb to the 5' RACE reads, yields one record per CDR3 protein. In the table there are under 300,000 distinct CDR3 sequences, roughly 15% of which are singletons. There are 14 residues in the CDR3. V lost 7 bases to trimming and J lost 0 bases, with 12 bases between them. Per germline, CDR1 MNHEY and CDR2 SMNVEV (reference sequence). Sequences were obtained from PBMCs or a T cell subset sorted from them (not recorded which). This clonotype was sampled from a man younger than 35 who had mild COVID-19 (a few samples of this study predate the infection). Cell type and time point are not known. This sequence joins TRBV27 and TRBJ1-1; D is unclear. The CDR3 region is CASKKGFLNTEAFF. For the CDR3, the DNA is TGTGCCAGCAAGAAGGGCTTTTTGAACACTGAAGCTTTCTTT.